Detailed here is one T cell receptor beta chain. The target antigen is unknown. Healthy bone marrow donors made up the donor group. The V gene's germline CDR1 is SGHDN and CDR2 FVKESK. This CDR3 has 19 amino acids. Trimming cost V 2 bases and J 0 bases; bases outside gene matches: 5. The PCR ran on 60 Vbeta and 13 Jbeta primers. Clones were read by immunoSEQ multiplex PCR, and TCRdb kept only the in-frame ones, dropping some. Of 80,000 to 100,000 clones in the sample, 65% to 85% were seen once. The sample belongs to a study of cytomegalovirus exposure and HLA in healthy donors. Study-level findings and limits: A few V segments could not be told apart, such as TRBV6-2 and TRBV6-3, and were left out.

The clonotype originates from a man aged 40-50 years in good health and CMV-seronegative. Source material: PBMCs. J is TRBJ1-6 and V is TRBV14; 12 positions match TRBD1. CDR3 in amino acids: CASSQRGTGGFSYNSPLHF. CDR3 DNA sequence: TGTGCCAGCAGCCAACGCGGGACAGGGGGCTTCTCCTATAATTCACCCCTCCACTTT.